These 23 T cell receptor beta chains came from one sample sequenced in a study of T cells in Graves' hyperthyroidism and ophthalmopathy. The source material, RNA transcripts, was used to amplify TCR beta CDR3 regions. First-round RT-PCR with HTBI primers amplified the TCR CDR3 region. Via MiXCR, TCRdb re-called the multiplex PCR reads, giving one row per CDR3 protein. The sample includes around 620,000 distinct CDR3 sequences, more than 13% seen only once; the top ten take more than 6%. The sample comprised blood. The receptor source for this set is a woman aged 18-35 years with Graves' ophthalmopathy.

The sample holds many counts of this clonotype. The V gene is TRBV7-9, the J gene TRBJ2-7, with 7 bases identical to TRBD2. This CDR3 is built from 15 residues. The germline V gene has CDR1 SEHNR and CDR2 FQNEAQ (reference sequence). V lost 1 base to trimming and J lost 2 bases; unmatched junction nucleotides: 5. The CDR3 DNA reads TGTGCCAGCAGCTTAGTGGCACTAGCGACCTACGAGCAGTACTTC. Amino acids: CASSLVALATYEQYF.

This clonotype was seen many times. One end of the junction is discordant with germline, which a read error may explain. The chain has TRBV12-3 or TRBV12-4 and TRBJ2-7; D gene unclear. This CDR3 contains 15 residues. CDR3 in DNA: TGTGCCAGCACAGGAATTTGGTGGGTCTCCCACGAGCAGTACTTC. This encodes CASTGIWWVSHEQYF.

The chain uses TRBV19 and TRBJ2-7; 10 bases agree with TRBD1. The CDR3 contains 18 residues. Trimming removed 3 bases from V and 3 bases from J; junction bases left unmatched: 14. The germline CDR1 and CDR2 sequences are LNHDA and SQIVND (reference sequence). The CDR3 DNA sequence: TGTGCCAGTAGTATCCGGGACAGGGGAACTAGCGGTTTCTACGAGCAGTACTTC. This sequence encodes CASSIRDRGTSGFYEQYF.

V and J are TRBV20-1 and TRBJ2-1; 7 bases align to TRBD1. The CDR3 length is 15 residues. Germline-derived CDR1 and CDR2 are DFQATT and SNEGSKA (reference sequence). V lost 3 bases to trimming and J lost 8 bases; unmatched junction nucleotides: 13. The CDR3 DNA sequence: TGCAGTGCTAGCGAAGGACAGGAGGCTTTTGATGAGCAGTTCTTC. Encoded protein: CSASEGQEAFDEQFF.

This clonotype has just a few counts. V usage is TRBV6-6 and J usage is TRBJ2-2; possible D gene TRBD1, 6 bases. This CDR3 comprises 20 residues. The germline V and J ends were trimmed by 2 bases and 2 bases, with 24 bases remaining between them. Germline V gives CDR1 MNHNY, CDR2 SVGAGI (reference sequence). The CDR3 bases are TGTGCCAGCAGTTACCGCCGGACAGACCGAGCGATGGATAACACCGGGGAGCTGTTTTTT. It encodes CASSYRRTDRAMDNTGELFF.

This clonotype was picked up many times. V is TRBV20-1 and J is TRBJ1-2, with D uncertain. Germline V CDR1 and CDR2: DFQATT, SNEGSKA (reference sequence). The V end was cut by 6 bases, the J end by 4 bases, with 15 bases between. There are 13 residues in the CDR3. CDR3 sequence: CSAVEGGSYGYTF. As DNA, the CDR3 is TGCAGTGCAGTTGAGGGCGGAAGCTATGGCTACACCTTC.

This clonotype has ten or more counts. The genes are TRBV12-3 or TRBV12-4 and TRBJ1-2, with 7 bases matching TRBD1. Germline trimming cut 2 bases from V and 2 bases from J; bases unmatched to any gene: 5. The CDR3 is 15 residues long. The CDR3 region has the DNA TGTGCCAGCAGTTTATGGTCACAGGGGAACTATGGCTACACCTTC. Protein product: CASSLWSQGNYGYTF.

CDR3 nucleotide sequence: TGTGCCAGCAGCTTGTGGGGGCTAGGTTCGAACACTGAAGCTTTCTTT. Encoded protein: CASSLWGLGSNTEAFF. This rearrangement joins TRBV5-6 to TRBJ1-1; TRBD1 might be the D (6 bases). Per germline, CDR1 SGHDT and CDR2 YYEEEE. The CDR3 is made up of 16 amino acids. The ends were cut back, 1 base at V and 1 base at J, with 14 bases in the middle.

This clonotype was counted at least ten times. CDR3 bases: TGCAGTGCGGGGACCCCAAGCTCCTACGAGCAGTACTTC. Amino acid sequence: CSAGTPSSYEQYF. This chain joins TRBV20-1 and TRBJ2-7, with D perhaps assigned TRBD1 or TRBD2 (5 bases each). Trimming shortened V by 6 bases and J by 0 bases, and 12 bases separated the two germline ends. From germline, CDR1 is DFQATT and CDR2 SNEGSKA (reference sequence). This CDR3 comprises 13 residues.

This clonotype was observed a few times. Here the CDR3 DNA reads TGTGCCAGCAGTTATATCAGGGAGGGTGAAAAACTGTTTTTT. Translation gives CASSYIREGEKLFF. The gene calls are TRBV6-1 and TRBJ1-4; a possible D gene is TRBD1 (5 bases). The germline gives CDR1 MNHNS, CDR2 SASEGT. Trimming pared 5 bases from V and 7 bases from J, leaving 14 bases between. The CDR3 runs 14 residues.

The chain carries TRBV7-9 and TRBJ2-1, with D perhaps matching TRBD1 or TRBD2 (5 bases each). V was shortened by 6 bases and J by 11 bases, with 29 bases between the two germline ends. The V gene's germline CDR1 is SEHNR and CDR2 FQNEAQ (reference sequence). There are 17 residues in the CDR3. Written as DNA, the CDR3 is TGTGCCAGCAGGCCTCCCGGGACCAGAAGCGCGACCTATAAGCAGTTCTTC. Its translation is CASRPPGTRSATYKQFF. Combining the CDR3 with reference TRBV7-9 and TRBJ2-1 gives the whole variable domain DTGVSQNPRHKITKRGQNVTFRCDPISEHNRLYWYRQTLGQGPEFLTYFQNEAQLEKSRLLSDRFSAERPKGSFSTLEIQRTEQGDSAMYLCASRPPGTRSATYKQFFGPGTRLTVL.

The gene calls are TRBV19 and TRBJ1-5; 7 nucleotides match TRBD1. The ends lost 10 bases at V and 5 bases at J; junction bases unmatched: 11. The CDR3 is 14 amino acids. CDR1 is LNHDA, CDR2 SQIVND, per germline (reference sequence). The CDR3 DNA reads as TGTGCCACCCACGGGGGGACAGACTATCAGCCCCAGCATTTT. It codes for CATHGGTDYQPQHF.

The table lists this clonotype with a few counts. The chain couples TRBV28 to TRBJ2-2; tentative D call: TRBD2 (6 bases). With 4 bases removed from V and 4 bases from J, the gap between germline ends came to 25 bases. The CDR3 runs 19 residues. The V gene's germline CDR1 is MDHEN and CDR2 SYDVKM. CDR3 amino acids: CASSSSGLEILAGTGELFF. DNA of the CDR3: TGTGCCAGCAGTTCGTCGGGACTGGAAATTTTAGCAGGCACCGGGGAGCTGTTTTTT.

The table lists this clonotype with many counts. The CDR3 DNA follows: TGTGCCAGCAGTGAACCCTTACAGTTCTCTGGGGCCAACGTCCTGACTTTC. Its protein product is CASSEPLQFSGANVLTF. V is TRBV6-1 and J is TRBJ2-6, with D unclear. There are 17 residues in the CDR3. The germline V gene encodes CDR1 MNHNS and CDR2 SASEGT. Between the trimmed V and J ends, which lost 2 bases and 0 bases, there was a span of 11 bases.

In its sample, this clonotype was seen many times. The chain recombines TRBV11-2 with TRBJ2-5, with unresolved D. CDR3 length: 16 amino acids. Per germline, CDR1 SGHAT and CDR2 FQNNGV. V lost 5 bases, J lost 2 bases, and 18 bases lay in between. This CDR3 reads CASSPGDSVRQETQYF. The CDR3 DNA reads as TGTGCCAGCAGCCCTGGGGATAGTGTGCGGCAAGAGACCCAGTACTTC.

This clonotype was picked up a small number of times. The junction shows a germline mismatch at one end, possibly a read error. V gene TRBV6-2 or TRBV6-3 combines with J gene TRBJ2-2; D unresolved. CDR1 is MNHEY, CDR2 SVGEGT, per germline. CDR3 size: 15 residues. The CDR3 sequence: CASIYSPANTGELFF. The CDR3 coding sequence is TGTGCCAGCATTTACAGCCCCGCGAACACCGGGGAGCTGTTTTTT.

This clonotype was seen only a few times. The J gene is TRBJ1-5, the V gene TRBV6-2 or TRBV6-3; D ambiguous. Germline V gives CDR1 MNHEY, CDR2 SVGEGT. The CDR3 loop spans 15 amino acids. Between the trimmed V and J ends, which lost 2 bases and 0 bases, there was a span of 8 bases. This CDR3 reads CASSYGEISNQPQHF. The DNA for the CDR3 is TGTGCCAGCAGTTACGGGGAGATTAGCAATCAGCCCCAGCATTTT.

As regards this clonotype: At one end, the junction sequence differs from germline, possibly due to a read error. The chain employs TRBV20-1 and TRBJ2-1, with unresolved D. The CDR3 runs 12 residues. Germline V gene data show CDR1 as DFQATT and CDR2 as SNEGSKA (reference sequence). Here the CDR3 reads CSARVFGYEQFF. CDR3 sequence (DNA): TGCAGTGCCAGAGTATTTGGCTATGAGCAGTTCTTC.

This clonotype was recorded many times. The DNA of the CDR3 is TGCAGTGCTGAGACAGGGTATAGCTCCTACGAGCAGTACTTC. It translates to CSAETGYSSYEQYF. The chain combines TRBV20-1 with TRBJ2-7, with 7 positions matching TRBD1. Trimming took 5 bases from V and 0 from J; bases not matched to a gene: 7. The germline CDR1 and CDR2 sequences are DFQATT and SNEGSKA (reference sequence). The CDR3 length is 14 residues.

This chain joins TRBV3-1 and TRBJ2-5; 9 bases are a match to TRBD1. The J segment lost 5 bases and the V segment lost 2 bases, leaving 12 bases of the junction unmatched. This CDR3 comprises 17 residues. The germline V gene encodes CDR1 LGHDT and CDR2 YNNKEL (reference sequence). The CDR3 here is CASSQMGGQGGRETQYF. The CDR3 DNA follows: TGTGCCAGCAGCCAAATGGGGGGACAGGGAGGGCGGGAGACCCAGTACTTC.

This chain connects TRBV19 to TRBJ1-1; no clear D gene. The V end was cut by 5 bases, the J end by 3 bases, with 16 bases between. Germline lookup yields CDR1 LNHDA and CDR2 SQIVND (reference sequence). This CDR3 region has 15 residues. The CDR3 DNA reads as TGTGCCAGTAGTTTTGGACCGGGCGAGTACACTGAAGCTTTCTTT. This translates into CASSFGPGEYTEAFF. Drawing the rest from reference TRBV19 and TRBJ1-1, the complete variable domain is DGGITQSPKYLFRKEGQNVTLSCEQNLNHDAMYWYRQDPGQGLRLIYYSQIVNDFQKGDIAEGYSVSREKKESFPLTVTSAQKNPTAFYLCASSFGPGEYTEAFFGQGTRLTVV.

The chain combines TRBV7-9 with TRBJ1-1; TRBD1 is a possible D gene (5 bases). The CDR3 runs 16 residues. Deletions cut 1 base from V and 5 bases from J, with 17 bases between. CDR1 SEHNR and CDR2 FQNEAQ come from the germline V gene (reference sequence). CDR3: CASSLVAERGWTEAFF. The CDR3 DNA is TGTGCCAGCAGCTTAGTGGCAGAGAGGGGTTGGACTGAAGCTTTCTTT. Full variable domain (remainder filled in from reference TRBV7-9 and TRBJ1-1): DTGVSQNPRHKITKRGQNVTFRCDPISEHNRLYWYRQTLGQGPEFLTYFQNEAQLEKSRLLSDRFSAERPKGSFSTLEIQRTEQGDSAMYLCASSLVAERGWTEAFFGQGTRLTVV.

V and J are TRBV4-1 and TRBJ2-2; weak D call: TRBD2 (6 bases). CDR1 is MGHRA and CDR2 is YSYEKL in the germline V gene. The V end was cut by 1 base, the J end by 8 bases, with 8 bases between. This CDR3 has 13 residues. CDR3 protein: CASSQGGIGELFF. The CDR3 DNA follows: TGCGCCAGCAGCCAAGGCGGGATAGGGGAGCTGTTTTTT.